This passage covers 27 T cell receptor beta chains from one sample sequenced in a study of T cell repertoires in cytomegalovirus infection. Each CDR3 protein gets one entry after TCRdb re-called the reads with MiXCR. The table shows approximately 120,000 distinct CDR3 sequences, with 25% to 30% occurring only once. Their antigen targets remain unknown. Source: CD8+ T cells from cultured PBMCs, taken from culture after CMV antigen stimulation. These receptors all come from a human donor in good health (CMV status not recorded). Some clones in this sample may be carry-over from other donors' samples.

This clonotype occurred a few times. The chain employs TRBV10-3 and TRBJ2-7; D uncertain. V lost 0 bases, J lost 4 bases, and 13 bases lay in between. The CDR3 spans 15 residues. From germline, CDR1 is ENHRY and CDR2 SYGVKD. CDR3 bases: TGTGCCATCAGTGAGTCGGTTGCCTTTACTTACGAGCAGTACTTC. Its translation is CAISESVAFTYEQYF.

The V call is TRBV27, the J call TRBJ1-1; the D gene is possibly TRBD1 (5 bases). The CDR3 totals 13 residues. V was trimmed by 2 bases and J by 4 bases, leaving 8 bases between them. CDR1 is MNHEY, CDR2 SMNVEV, per germline (reference sequence). The chain's CDR3 is CASSLQGFTEAFF. The CDR3 DNA sequence: TGTGCCAGCAGTTTACAGGGATTCACTGAAGCTTTCTTT.

V usage is TRBV28 and J usage is TRBJ1-6; D is uncertain. Germline V gives CDR1 MDHEN, CDR2 SYDVKM. CDR3 length equals 13 residues. Trimming pared 6 bases from V and 3 bases from J, leaving 6 bases between. The CDR3 loop is CASREYYNSPLHF. In DNA form, the CDR3 reads TGTGCCAGCAGAGAATACTATAATTCACCCCTCCACTTT.

This chain links TRBV20-1 with TRBJ2-1; 7 bases are a match to TRBD1. The germline V gene has CDR1 DFQATT and CDR2 SNEGSKA (reference sequence). This CDR3 region has 14 residues. Trimming took 4 bases from V and 0 from J; bases not matched to a gene: 3. CDR3 nucleotides: TGCAGTGCTAATACAGGGGACTCCTACAATGAGCAGTTCTTC. It specifies CSANTGDSYNEQFF.

A note on this clonotype: Relative to the germline gene, one junction end is altered; a read error may explain this. The CDR3 region has the DNA TGTGTCAGCAGCTTTTTTGGTGCAGAATCTTATAACTATGGCTACACCTTC. It encodes CVSSFFGAESYNYGYTF. The chain carries TRBV7-8 and TRBJ1-2; D is ambiguous. CDR1 and CDR2 from the germline V gene are SGHVS and FQNEAQ. CDR3 length: 17 amino acids.

As concerns this clonotype: Sequence at one end of the junction differs from germline and may be a read error. The CDR3 DNA reads as TGTGTCAGCAGTTCACCGGGCAGGGATGAAGCTTTCTTT. It encodes CVSSSPGRDEAFF. The chain carries TRBV12-3 or TRBV12-4 and TRBJ1-1; possibly TRBD1 for D (5 bases). The CDR3 sequence is 13 residues long.

V is TRBV5-6 and J is TRBJ2-7, with D tentatively TRBD1 (6 bases). Germline values: CDR1 SGHDT, CDR2 YYEEEE. The V end was cut by 4 bases, the J end by 0 bases, with 11 bases between. The CDR3 extends over 14 amino acids. The CDR3 DNA reads as TGTGCCAGCAGCGAGACAGGTACCTCCTACGAGCAGTACTTC. Protein sequence: CASSETGTSYEQYF.

The chain joins TRBV2 to TRBJ2-7, with D possibly TRBD1 on 6 matching bases. Germline V gives CDR1 SNHLY, CDR2 FYNNEI. V was trimmed by 6 bases and J by 5 bases, leaving 14 bases between them. The CDR3 covers 13 residues. Here the CDR3 DNA reads TGTGCCAGCAGACTAACAGGGTCCCACGAGCAGTACTTC. It is translated as CASRLTGSHEQYF.

Ten or more counts support this clonotype. The chain joins TRBV7-9 to TRBJ2-5, with TRBD2 matching over 7 bases. The CDR3 extends over 16 amino acids. Looked up from germline, CDR1 is SEHNR and CDR2 is FQNEAQ (reference sequence). Unmatched junction bases numbered 10, after V lost 5 bases and J lost 1 base. The CDR3 is CASSAPSGVPQETQYF. CDR3 nucleotide sequence: TGTGCCAGCAGCGCCCCAAGCGGGGTCCCCCAAGAGACCCAGTACTTC.

Points on this clonotype: A much larger clone differs from this one at a single base, so this may be a read error. The chain combines TRBV28 with TRBJ1-1; unclear D gene. Per the germline V gene, CDR1 is MDHEN and CDR2 is SYDVKM. This CDR3 contains 14 residues. CDR3 sequence: CASCLSGGGTEAFF. CDR3 in DNA: TGTGCCAGCTGTTTATCGGGCGGAGGGACTGAAGCTTTCTTT.

The chain is built from TRBV2 and TRBJ2-5, with D possibly being TRBD1 (6 bases). CDR3 length: 12 residues. In germline, CDR1 is SNHLY, CDR2 FYNNEI. Deletions cut 6 bases from V and 5 bases from J, with 10 bases between. CDR3 amino acids: CASSRTVETQYF. Written as DNA, the CDR3 is TGTGCCAGCAGCCGGACAGTGGAGACCCAGTACTTC.

V usage is TRBV6-5 and J usage is TRBJ1-4; no clear D gene. The CDR3 has 15 residues. Trimming pared 0 bases from V and 4 bases from J, leaving 9 bases between. CDR1 and CDR2 from the germline V gene are MNHEY and SVGAGI. The CDR3 bases are TGTGCCAGCAGTTACTCGCGCCTGATTAATGAAAAACTGTTTTTT. Its translation is CASSYSRLINEKLFF.

This clonotype was observed at least ten times. The chain has TRBV7-9 and TRBJ2-5; the match to TRBD1 covers 9 bases. The CDR3 sequence is 15 residues long. Trimming cost V 4 bases and J 2 bases; bases outside gene matches: 5. The germline V gene has CDR1 SEHNR and CDR2 FQNEAQ (reference sequence). CDR3 sequence reads: CASSSLTGGQETQYF. In DNA, the CDR3 is TGTGCCAGCAGCTCGTTGACAGGGGGGCAAGAGACCCAGTACTTC.

The rearrangement joins TRBV4-1 to TRBJ2-1, with 8 bases matching TRBD2. V lost 1 base to trimming and J lost 0 bases; unmatched junction nucleotides: 14. Germline V gene data show CDR1 as MGHRA and CDR2 as YSYEKL. The CDR3 has 20 amino acids. CDR3 nucleotides: TGCGCCAGCAGCCAAGTTTTGGCGGGGGGTCGACTGAGCTCCTACAATGAGCAGTTCTTC. It specifies CASSQVLAGGRLSSYNEQFF.

V usage is TRBV7-6 and J usage is TRBJ1-1; tentatively, D is TRBD1 (5 bases). CDR3 length: 13 amino acids. V gave up 6 bases and J gave up 0 bases, with 8 bases separating them. CDR1 SGHVS and CDR2 FNYEAQ come from the germline V gene. The DNA of the CDR3 is TGTGCCAGCAGTCAGGGCATGAACACTGAAGCTTTCTTT. Encoded protein: CASSQGMNTEAFF.

This clonotype was found a few times. This sequence joins TRBV19 and TRBJ2-6; the D gene is possibly TRBD2 (5 bases). The CDR3 has 15 amino acids. With 8 bases removed from V and 2 bases from J, the gap between germline ends came to 13 bases. From germline, CDR1 is LNHDA and CDR2 SQIVND (reference sequence). The CDR3 region is CASGSAEAGANVLTF. The CDR3 DNA reads TGTGCCAGTGGTTCGGCGGAGGCTGGGGCCAACGTCCTGACTTTC. The whole variable domain, remainder taken from reference TRBV19 and TRBJ2-6, is DGGITQSPKYLFRKEGQNVTLSCEQNLNHDAMYWYRQDPGQGLRLIYYSQIVNDFQKGDIAEGYSVSREKKESFPLTVTSAQKNPTAFYLCASGSAEAGANVLTFGAGSRLTVL.

This clonotype was found a few times. V and J are TRBV15 and TRBJ1-4; 10 bases fit TRBD1. Germline assignment: CDR1 LNHNV and CDR2 YYDKDF (reference sequence). The CDR3 runs to 17 residues. The V segment lost 8 bases and the J segment 0 bases; nucleotides outside the gene matches: 9. The CDR3 DNA follows: TGTGCCACCGCCCCTGGGACAGGGGTTACAACTAATGAAAAACTGTTTTTT. This sequence encodes CATAPGTGVTTNEKLFF.

This clonotype has only a few counts. This CDR3 reads CSIRQSDGGYTF. CDR3 DNA sequence: TGCAGTATTAGACAGTCTGATGGTGGCTACACCTTC. The genes are TRBV20-1 and TRBJ1-2; TRBD1 is a possible D gene (5 bases). The V gene lost 8 bases and the J gene lost 7 bases, with 17 bases spanning the gap. Germline V gene data show CDR1 as DFQATT and CDR2 as SNEGSKA (reference sequence). CDR3 length: 12 amino acids.

Note on this clonotype: One end of the junction varies from germline; a read error may be responsible. The rearrangement uses TRBV20-1 and TRBJ2-5, with TRBD2 matching 14 bases. The CDR3 is 15 residues long. In germline, CDR1 is DFQATT, CDR2 SNEGSKA (reference sequence). CDR3 loop: CSTRPTSGGGGTQYF. The DNA of the CDR3 is TGCAGTACTAGACCGACTAGCGGGGGGGGTGGGACCCAGTACTTC.

This clonotype was seen at least ten times. This chain joins TRBV10-3 and TRBJ2-1, with TRBD2 as a possible D gene (7 bases). V dropped 0 bases and J dropped 2 bases, with 17 bases sitting between them. The CDR3 has 18 amino acids. Germline V gene lookup returns CDR1 ENHRY and CDR2 SYGVKD. CDR3 DNA sequence: TGTGCCATCAGTGAGTCGAGTGCGGCGGGGGCGGCCTACAATGAGCAGTTCTTC. It is translated as CAISESSAAGAAYNEQFF.

This clonotype has only a few counts. The chain carries TRBV20-1 and TRBJ2-3, with D perhaps matching TRBD1 (5 bases). Deletions cut 5 bases from V and 1 base from J, with 13 bases between. Germline CDR1 reads DFQATT; CDR2 reads SNEGSKA (reference sequence). This CDR3 has 14 residues. The CDR3 nucleotides are TGCAGTGCTCACCGACAGACCGGCACAGATACGCAGTATTTT. Its protein product is CSAHRQTGTDTQYF.

This clonotype was picked up a small number of times. The rearrangement links TRBV27 to TRBJ2-7, with D perhaps matching TRBD1 (6 bases). The CDR3 loop spans 13 amino acids. Germline assignment: CDR1 MNHEY and CDR2 SMNVEV (reference sequence). With 0 bases removed from V and 5 bases from J, the gap between germline ends came to 8 bases. CDR3: CASSLSRGDEQYF. As DNA, the CDR3 is TGTGCCAGCAGTTTATCCAGGGGCGACGAGCAGTACTTC.

This clonotype appeared a few times. DNA for the CDR3: TGTGCCAGCAGCTTAGCCCCAAACAGCTATGGCTACACCTTC. Amino acids: CASSLAPNSYGYTF. This chain links TRBV7-9 with TRBJ1-2; D remains ambiguous. This CDR3 has 14 residues. Per the germline V gene, CDR1 is SEHNR and CDR2 is FQNEAQ (reference sequence). V was trimmed by 0 bases and J by 4 bases, leaving 9 bases between them.

This chain links TRBV20-1 with TRBJ2-2; no firm D call. CDR1 and CDR2 from the germline V gene are DFQATT and SNEGSKA (reference sequence). The CDR3 has 15 amino acids. Trimming removed 1 base from V and 0 bases from J, with 9 bases in between. CDR3 loop: CSARAQLANTGELFF. The DNA for the CDR3 is TGCAGTGCTAGAGCGCAGTTGGCGAACACCGGGGAGCTGTTTTTT.

The chain employs TRBV7-9 and TRBJ2-1; D not resolved. Per germline, CDR1 SEHNR and CDR2 FQNEAQ (reference sequence). Between the trimmed V and J ends, which lost 5 bases and 7 bases, there was a span of 6 bases. CDR3 size: 11 residues. The chain's CDR3 is CASSHTNEQFF. CDR3 sequence (DNA): TGTGCCAGCAGCCACACGAATGAGCAGTTCTTC.

V is TRBV5-5 and J is TRBJ1-4; TRBD1 agrees at 8 bases. The junction had 5 bases not matched to a gene; V was cut back by 4 bases and J by 6 bases. Looked up from germline, CDR1 is SGHKS and CDR2 is YYEKEE (reference sequence). This CDR3 is built from 14 residues. In nucleotides, the CDR3 is TGTGCCAGCAGCCCGGGACAGGTGGATGAAAAACTGTTTTTT. Translating it yields CASSPGQVDEKLFF.

The sample holds many counts of this clonotype. CDR3 loop: CAITGVAYEQYF. CDR3 coding DNA: TGTGCCATTACAGGGGTAGCCTACGAGCAGTACTTC. The chain is built from TRBV2 and TRBJ2-7; 7 nucleotides line up with TRBD1. Germline CDR1 reads SNHLY; CDR2 reads FYNNEI. The CDR3 consists of 12 residues. V lost 10 bases, J lost 2 bases, and 5 bases stayed unmatched.